This TCR beta chain was recorded in a study of blood T cell repertoires in COVID-19. Overall study: Collection of acute and convalescent COVID-19 samples took place in the United States, Italy and Spain. The analysed material was cDNA or gDNA that came from T cells, B-cell-depleted T cells, or PBMCs.

The protocol was immunoSEQ multiplex PCR, while the TCRdb copy is restricted to in-frame clones and leaves out a portion. The sample lists about 180,000 clones, roughly 88% seen once, with roughly 8.9% in the top ten. Germline CDR1 reads MNHEY; CDR2 reads SVGEGT. J gave up 1 base and V 4 bases, and 7 bases lay outside the gene matches. The CDR3 totals 16 residues. The cohort comprised adults aged roughly 18 to 95 years residing in 20 to 30 US areas. Donors in Cohort 3 counted as recovered after two negative PCRs, clearance, or symptom resolution. The sample taken for sequencing was PBMCs or T cells enriched from blood (not recorded which). The clonotype comes from a woman younger than 30 who had recovered from COVID-19. V and J are TRBV6-2 or TRBV6-3 and TRBJ2-7; 10 bases match TRBD2. Here the CDR3 DNA reads TGTGCCAGCAGTTCGGGGAGCGGGAGGGCGTCCTACGAGCAGTACTTC. Residues: CASSSGSGRASYEQYF.